The 28 T cell receptor beta chains below all came from one sample that was sequenced in a study of CD8+CD57+ T cells in acquired aplastic anemia. Genomic DNA was employed as the template in profiling TCR beta VDJ and CDR3. TCRdb called the reads again in MiXCR, with one record for every CDR3 protein. This sample has over 150,000 distinct CDR3 sequences, with approximately 43% found just once. Sequencing was carried out using sorted CD4+, CD8+, or CD8+CD57+ T cells (not recorded which) from PBMCs. The source is a human donor in good health.

There are many counts of this clonotype. The rearrangement links TRBV6-6 to TRBJ2-7; 9 bases agree with TRBD2. Germline CDR1 reads MNHNY; CDR2 reads SVGAGI (reference sequence). V shed 2 bases, J shed 4 bases, and the junction held 3 bases outside the gene matches. The CDR3 is 14 residues long. The CDR3 region is CASSYAGGPYEQYF. In DNA form, the CDR3 reads TGTGCCAGCAGTTACGCGGGAGGGCCGTACGAGCAGTACTTC.

This clonotype was observed at least ten times. The chain couples TRBV9 to TRBJ1-2; 8 bases match TRBD1. Trimming took 2 bases from V and 4 from J; bases not matched to a gene: 4. From germline, CDR1 is SGDLS and CDR2 YYNGEE. CDR3 length: 14 amino acids. The CDR3 DNA reads TGTGCCAGCAGCGTGACAGGGACAGGCTATGGCTACACCTTC. This sequence encodes CASSVTGTGYGYTF.

This clonotype has at least ten counts. The chain recombines TRBV5-1 with TRBJ2-5, with 7 bases identical to TRBD1. The ends lost 4 bases at V and 5 bases at J; junction bases unmatched: 11. The germline gives CDR1 SGHRS, CDR2 YFSETQ. The CDR3 extends over 15 amino acids. CDR3 loop: CASSHPRQGDETQYF. CDR3 nucleotides: TGCGCCAGCAGCCATCCCCGACAGGGAGATGAGACCCAGTACTTC.

This chain connects TRBV28 to TRBJ1-5; D may be TRBD1 (5 bases). The CDR3 has 14 amino acids. V lost 4 bases and J lost 0, with 7 bases in between. Germline-derived CDR1 and CDR2 are MDHEN and SYDVKM. The CDR3 coding sequence is TGTGCCAGCAGTTACGGGGCTAGCAATCAGCCCCAGCATTTT. Translated, it gives CASSYGASNQPQHF.

This clonotype was found many times. The J gene is TRBJ1-6, the V gene TRBV7-9; tentatively, D is TRBD1 (6 bases). CDR1 and CDR2 (germline): SEHNR, FQNEAQ (reference sequence). CDR3 length: 15 amino acids. Trimming removed 5 bases from V and 7 bases from J, with 15 bases in between. The CDR3 nucleotides are TGTGCCAGCAGCCATCCGCAGGGGCAGAATTCACCCCTCCACTTT. It encodes CASSHPQGQNSPLHF.

This clonotype was found many times. This chain links TRBV20-1 with TRBJ2-1, with D uncertain. The CDR3 totals 15 residues. The V end was cut by 3 bases, the J end by 0 bases, with 12 bases between. Germline lookup yields CDR1 DFQATT and CDR2 SNEGSKA (reference sequence). The CDR3 region is CSARADGRSYNEQFF. The CDR3 DNA reads as TGCAGTGCTAGGGCGGACGGCCGCTCCTACAATGAGCAGTTCTTC.

The chain uses TRBV5-5 and TRBJ2-7; unclear D gene. The CDR3 runs to 15 residues. V dropped 5 bases and J dropped 3 bases, with 18 bases sitting between them. From germline, CDR1 is SGHKS and CDR2 YYEKEE (reference sequence). Here the CDR3 DNA reads TGTGCCAGCAGTGAAGGTCCCCAGACTCTCTACGAGCAGTACTTC. This sequence encodes CASSEGPQTLYEQYF.

The chain joins TRBV29-1 to TRBJ2-7, with 11 bases lining up with TRBD2. CDR1 and CDR2 (germline): SQVTM, ANQGSEA. The CDR3 totals 14 residues. Losses at the gene ends were 7 bases for V and 5 bases for J; bases not matched to a gene: 10. CDR3 DNA: TGCAGCGGTGCGGTGGGACTAGCGGATAACGAGCAGTACTTC. Translation gives CSGAVGLADNEQYF.

In DNA form, the CDR3 reads TGTGCCAGCAGCCAACACGGACAGGGCGTGCGCTACACCTTC. This translates into CASSQHGQGVRYTF. The chain joins TRBV3-1 to TRBJ1-2, with TRBD1 matching 8 bases. CDR3 length equals 14 residues. Germline CDR1 and CDR2: LGHDT and YNNKEL (reference sequence). Trimming took 2 bases from V and 9 from J; bases not matched to a gene: 8.

J is TRBJ2-1 and V is TRBV3-1; D uncertain. The CDR3 contains 15 residues. In germline, CDR1 is LGHDT, CDR2 YNNKEL (reference sequence). Trimming took off 1 base at V and 7 bases at J, with 14 bases between the two ends. This CDR3 reads CASSQGETGLNEQFF. The CDR3 DNA follows: TGTGCCAGCAGCCAAGGGGAAACTGGCCTAAATGAGCAGTTCTTC.

V gene TRBV19 combines with J gene TRBJ2-7; 9 bases are a match to TRBD1. The CDR3 runs to 14 residues. Germline CDR1 and CDR2: LNHDA and SQIVND (reference sequence). V lost 4 bases to trimming and J lost 2 bases; unmatched junction nucleotides: 3. CDR3 bases: TGTGCCAGTAGTAGGTGGGACAGGGCCTACGAGCAGTACTTC. Its protein product is CASSRWDRAYEQYF.

The chain has TRBV7-2 and TRBJ1-1; D is undetermined. Trimming removed 7 bases at V and 1 base at J, with 10 bases between. The CDR3 consists of 13 residues. CDR1 and CDR2 from the germline V gene are SGHTA and FQGNSA. CDR3 bases: TGTGCCAGCACCCGTCTTCAGAACACTGAAGCTTTCTTT. As protein: CASTRLQNTEAFF.

On this clonotype itself: This sequence may be a read error, since a much larger clone differs from it by one base. This sequence joins TRBV20-1 and TRBJ2-7; D tentatively reads TRBD1 or TRBD2 (5 bases each). CDR1 and CDR2 from the germline V gene are DFQATT and SNEGSKA (reference sequence). The CDR3 has 12 amino acids. CDR3 nucleotides: TGCTCCGGGGCAGCGACCTCCTACGAGCAGCACTTC. Encoded protein: CSGAATSYEQHF.

The V gene is TRBV25-1, the J gene TRBJ2-1; either TRBD1 or TRBD2 may supply D (6 bases each). This CDR3 comprises 14 residues. CDR1 MGHDK and CDR2 SYGVNS come from the germline V gene. V dropped 4 bases and J dropped 7 bases, with 14 bases sitting between them. The CDR3 nucleotides are TGTGCCAGCAGTGTGGCCACAGGGAGGAATGAGCAGTTCTTC. Translation: CASSVATGRNEQFF.

The rearrangement links TRBV5-1 to TRBJ2-7, with TRBD2 matching 8 bases. From germline, CDR1 is SGHRS and CDR2 YFSETQ. J was trimmed by 4 bases and V by 2 bases; bases with no gene match: 8. CDR3 length equals 15 residues. CDR3 DNA: TGCGCCAGCAGCTTAAAGCGGGAGACCCTTTACGAGCAGTACTTC. The encoded protein is CASSLKRETLYEQYF.

This clonotype occurred many times. The J gene is TRBJ1-2, the V gene TRBV3-1; tentatively, D is TRBD1 (5 bases). The CDR3 has 14 amino acids. V was cut by 1 base and J by 3 bases, with 9 bases left in between. The germline gives CDR1 LGHDT, CDR2 YNNKEL (reference sequence). The CDR3 DNA is TGTGCCAGCAGCCAAGGGGGGAACGACTATGGCTACACCTTC. Translating it yields CASSQGGNDYGYTF.

The J gene is TRBJ2-5, the V gene TRBV20-1, with 8 bases matching TRBD1. Trimming cost V 2 bases and J 5 bases; bases outside gene matches: 7. From germline, CDR1 is DFQATT and CDR2 SNEGSKA (reference sequence). This CDR3 contains 14 residues. CDR3 in amino acids: CSARKTGEWETQYF. The DNA for the CDR3 is TGCAGTGCTAGAAAGACAGGGGAATGGGAGACCCAGTACTTC.

This clonotype has a count of ten or more. The CDR3 region has the DNA TGTGCCAGCAGCAGGGACCGGGACAGGTATAACACTGAAGCTTTCTTT. As protein: CASSRDRDRYNTEAFF. V usage is TRBV5-6 and J usage is TRBJ1-1, with 8 positions matching TRBD1. V shed 4 bases and J 2 bases; nucleotides not matched to a gene: 10. Per the germline V gene, CDR1 is SGHDT and CDR2 is YYEEEE. The CDR3 is 16 residues long. Based on the CDR3 plus reference TRBV5-6 and TRBJ1-1, the full variable domain is DAGVTQSPTHLIKTRGQQVTLRCSPKSGHDTVSWYQQALGQGPQFIFQYYEEEERQRGNFPDRFSGHQFPNYSSELNVNALLLGDSALYLCASSRDRDRYNTEAFFGQGTRLTVV.

The chain couples TRBV7-2 to TRBJ2-7; 8 positions agree with TRBD1. V was clipped by 1 base and J by 1 base; unmatched bases: 3. The CDR3 has 15 amino acids. CDR1 is SGHTA, CDR2 FQGNSA, per germline. The CDR3 reads CASSLVTGGSYEQYF. The CDR3 region has the DNA TGTGCCAGCAGCTTAGTTACAGGGGGGTCCTACGAGCAGTACTTC.

The chain carries TRBV10-2 and TRBJ2-3; tentatively, D is TRBD1 (5 bases). The length of the CDR3 is 16 residues. V dropped 0 bases and J dropped 0 bases, with 10 bases sitting between them. CDR1 WSHSY and CDR2 SAAADI come from the germline V gene. The CDR3 nucleotides read TGCGCCAGCAGTGAGTCGTTGGGGCAGAGCACAGATACGCAGTATTTT. Translated, it gives CASSESLGQSTDTQYF.

As concerns this clonotype: This could be a read error, since a much larger clone is one nucleotide away. No conserved phenylalanine or tryptophan is present at the end of the CDR3, so a read error is the likely explanation. This chain links TRBV6-1 with TRBJ2-1; D is ambiguous. Germline V gene data show CDR1 as MNHNS and CDR2 as SASEGT. The CDR3 runs 15 residues. Trimming took 5 bases from V and 0 from J, leaving 11 bases between them. CDR3 bases: TGTGCCAGCAGTCCATCCTTGAGCTCCTACAATGAGCAGTTCCTC. Translated, it gives CASSPSLSSYNEQFL.

This clonotype has a handful of counts. This chain uses TRBV5-1 with TRBJ2-2, with D possibly TRBD1 on 5 matching bases. The CDR3 runs 14 residues. With 4 bases removed from V and 1 base from J, the gap between germline ends came to 8 bases. Germline V lookup: CDR1 SGHRS, CDR2 YFSETQ. CDR3 bases: TGCGCCAGCAGCCGACAGAGGAACACCGGGGAGCTGTTTTTT. It specifies CASSRQRNTGELFF.

In this sample, this clonotype turned up many times. This chain uses TRBV5-6 with TRBJ1-2, with 8 bases fitting TRBD1. V lost 0 bases and J lost 2; bases outside the gene matches: 3. The CDR3 is 15 residues long. Germline V CDR1 and CDR2: SGHDT, YYEEEE. The CDR3 is CASSLGTGRNYGYTF. In DNA form, the CDR3 reads TGTGCCAGCAGCTTGGGGACAGGGCGGAACTATGGCTACACCTTC.

V is TRBV2 and J is TRBJ2-4, with no clear D. Trimming took off 3 bases at V and 8 bases at J, with 8 bases between the two ends. The CDR3 has 12 amino acids. Germline CDR1 is SNHLY and CDR2 is FYNNEI. The CDR3 loop reads CASSEVGYIQYF. The DNA for the CDR3 is TGTGCCAGCAGTGAGGTGGGGTACATTCAGTACTTC.

This clonotype has only a few counts. This chain connects TRBV5-1 to TRBJ2-1; TRBD1 aligns across 11 bases. V was clipped by 4 bases and J by 6 bases; unmatched bases: 6. In germline, CDR1 is SGHRS, CDR2 YFSETQ. The CDR3 totals 15 residues. The CDR3 sequence is CASSAGTGGSNEQFF. Here the CDR3 DNA reads TGCGCCAGCAGCGCGGGGACAGGGGGAAGCAATGAGCAGTTCTTC.

To note about this clonotype: In this CDR3 the conserved last residue, phenylalanine or tryptophan, is missing, so a read error is likely. V is TRBV5-6 and J is TRBJ2-7, with 8 bases identical to TRBD2. The CDR3 has 15 residues. Per the germline V gene, CDR1 is SGHDT and CDR2 is YYEEEE. Germline trimming cut 8 bases from V and 2 bases from J; bases unmatched to any gene: 12. This CDR3 is CASSIETSGPYEQYS. Here the CDR3 DNA reads TGTGCCAGTAGTATCGAAACTAGCGGCCCCTACGAGCAGTACTCC.

Many counts were recorded for this clonotype. This rearrangement joins TRBV11-2 to TRBJ2-1, with TRBD2 matching 10 bases. J gave up 4 bases and V 1 base, and 7 bases lay outside the gene matches. The CDR3 runs to 17 residues. Germline loops: CDR1 SGHAT, CDR2 FQNNGV. The CDR3 loop is CASSLVPRTSGYNEQFF. The CDR3 DNA follows: TGTGCCAGCAGCTTAGTTCCCCGGACTAGCGGATACAATGAGCAGTTCTTC. The full variable domain, with the rest looked up from reference TRBV11-2 and TRBJ2-1, is EAGVAQSPRYKIIEKRQSVAFWCNPISGHATLYWYQQILGQGPKLLIQFQNNGVVDDSQLPKDRFSAERLKGVDSTLKIQPAKLEDSAVYLCASSLVPRTSGYNEQFFGPGTRLTVL.

The chain uses TRBV2 and TRBJ2-7; D gene ambiguous. Germline lookup yields CDR1 SNHLY and CDR2 FYNNEI. Trimming removed 8 bases from V and 5 bases from J, with 19 bases in between. The length of the CDR3 is 14 residues. CDR3 DNA: TGTGCCAGCGACCAACGGACCCTCGGCAACGAGCAGTACTTC. Protein sequence: CASDQRTLGNEQYF.